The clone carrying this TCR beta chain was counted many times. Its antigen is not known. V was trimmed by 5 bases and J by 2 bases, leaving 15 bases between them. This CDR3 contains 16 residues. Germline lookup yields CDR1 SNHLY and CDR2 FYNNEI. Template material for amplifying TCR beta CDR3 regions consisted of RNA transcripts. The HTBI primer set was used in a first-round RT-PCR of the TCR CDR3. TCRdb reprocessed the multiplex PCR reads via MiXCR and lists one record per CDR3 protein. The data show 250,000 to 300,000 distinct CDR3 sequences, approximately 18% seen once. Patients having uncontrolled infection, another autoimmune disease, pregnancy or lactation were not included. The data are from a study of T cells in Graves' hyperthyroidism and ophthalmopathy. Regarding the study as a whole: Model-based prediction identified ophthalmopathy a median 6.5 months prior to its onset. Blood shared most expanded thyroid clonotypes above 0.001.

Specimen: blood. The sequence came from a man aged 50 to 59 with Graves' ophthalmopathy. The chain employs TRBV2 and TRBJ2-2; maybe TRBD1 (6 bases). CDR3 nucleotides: TGTGCCAGCAGTCTCCCCCAGGGGACCAACACCGGGGAGCTGTTTTTT. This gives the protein CASSLPQGTNTGELFF. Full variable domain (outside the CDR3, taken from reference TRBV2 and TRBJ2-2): EPEVTQTPSHQVTQMGQEVILRCVPISNHLYFYWYRQILGQKVEFLVSFYNNEISEKSEIFDDQFSVERPDGSNFTLKIRSTKLEDSAMYFCASSLPQGTNTGELFFGEGSRLTVL.